These 11 T cell receptor beta chains came from one sample sequenced in a study of T-cell memory formation after mild COVID-19. TCRdb ran MiXCR on the 5' RACE reads and lists one entry per CDR3 protein. This table has around 340,000 distinct CDR3 sequences, approximately 13% appearing once. Sequencing was carried out using PBMCs or a T cell subset sorted from them (not recorded which). These receptors all stem from a man aged 18-30 years who had mild COVID-19 (a few samples of this study predate the infection). Cell type and time point are not known.

The chain joins TRBV6-1 to TRBJ2-2, with 9 bases that match TRBD1. Germline assignment: CDR1 MNHNS and CDR2 SASEGT. J was trimmed by 1 base and V by 6 bases; bases with no gene match: 0. The CDR3 sequence is 14 residues long. The CDR3 coding sequence is TGTGCCAGCAGGGGACAGGGGAACACCGGGGAGCTGTTTTTT. It specifies CASRGQGNTGELFF.

The genes are TRBV6-6 and TRBJ1-1, with a weak D call TRBD1 (5 bases). The CDR3 consists of 13 residues. Germline values: CDR1 MNHNY, CDR2 SVGAGI (reference sequence). V was trimmed by 7 bases and J by 1 base, leaving 10 bases between them. DNA of the CDR3: TGTGCCAGCAAGCTGGGGGAGAACACTGAAGCTTTCTTT. Encoded protein: CASKLGENTEAFF.

The chain recombines TRBV5-6 with TRBJ2-5, with D possibly being TRBD1 (5 bases). V was clipped by 6 bases and J by 2 bases, with 11 bases between them. Looked up from germline, CDR1 is SGHDT and CDR2 is YYEEEE. This CDR3 contains 13 residues. CDR3 amino acids: CASIPAGQETQYF. CDR3 bases: TGTGCCAGCATCCCGGCAGGGCAAGAGACCCAGTACTTC.

J is TRBJ2-3 and V is TRBV5-1; D not certain. Between the trimmed V and J ends, which lost 4 bases and 0 bases, there was a span of 6 bases. Germline CDR1 SGHRS, CDR2 YFSETQ. The CDR3 covers 13 residues. CDR3 nucleotides: TGCGCCAGCAGCACGACTAGCACAGATACGCAGTATTTT. Translation: CASSTTSTDTQYF.

The rearrangement joins TRBV28 to TRBJ2-1; D is perhaps TRBD1 (6 bases). The CDR3 has 13 amino acids. Looked up from germline, CDR1 is MDHEN and CDR2 is SYDVKM. Trimming cost V 3 bases and J 9 bases, with 12 bases left between them. The CDR3 DNA is TGTGCCAGCAGTTTGGGGGCGAAGGGTGAGCAGTTCTTC. Amino acid sequence: CASSLGAKGEQFF.

This chain uses TRBV6-2 or TRBV6-3 with TRBJ2-7; 7 nucleotides agree with TRBD1. Germline V gives CDR1 MNHEY, CDR2 SVGEGT. This CDR3 is built from 16 residues. J was trimmed by 5 bases and V by 0 bases; bases with no gene match: 10. This CDR3 is CASSYSGSQGSHEQYV. CDR3 DNA sequence: TGTGCCAGCAGTTACTCCGGCTCACAGGGGAGCCACGAGCAGTACGTC.

This clonotype was counted a few times. The gene calls are TRBV2 and TRBJ2-1; D call uncertain. The CDR3 is 15 amino acids. CDR1 SNHLY and CDR2 FYNNEI come from the germline V gene. V was shortened by 0 bases and J by 4 bases, with 10 bases between the two germline ends. The CDR3 region is CASSEARAGYNEQFF. CDR3 bases: TGTGCCAGCAGTGAAGCACGGGCCGGGTACAATGAGCAGTTCTTC. The full variable domain, its missing parts supplied by reference TRBV2 and TRBJ2-1, is EPEVTQTPSHQVTQMGQEVILRCVPISNHLYFYWYRQILGQKVEFLVSFYNNEISEKSEIFDDQFSVERPDGSNFTLKIRSTKLEDSAMYFCASSEARAGYNEQFFGPGTRLTVL.

There are many counts of this clonotype. V usage is TRBV25-1 and J usage is TRBJ2-1; D may be TRBD1 (6 bases). The CDR3 is 19 residues long. Trimming cost V 4 bases and J 0 bases, with 22 bases left between them. Germline loops: CDR1 MGHDK, CDR2 SYGVNS. In DNA form, the CDR3 reads TGTGCCAGCAGTGCTCCCAGGGGCCCTACCCCAGGCTCCTACAATGAGCAGTTCTTC. Protein product: CASSAPRGPTPGSYNEQFF.

This clonotype was seen a few times. The chain uses TRBV20-1 and TRBJ1-4; a weak D match, TRBD1 (5 bases). Trimming removed 0 bases at V and 6 bases at J, with 14 bases between. This CDR3 comprises 15 residues. CDR1 and CDR2 (germline): DFQATT, SNEGSKA (reference sequence). DNA for the CDR3: TGCAGTGCTAGAGAACGCTTTCGGGGGTATGAAAAACTGTTTTTT. Amino acids: CSARERFRGYEKLFF.

About this clonotype itself: The junction differs from germline at one of its ends, possibly a read error. The CDR3: CASSLGQMGQLF. The CDR3 DNA reads as TGTGCCAGCAGCTTAGGGCAGATGGGGCAGTTATTC. The chain carries TRBV7-9 and TRBJ2-1; D is possibly TRBD1 (5 bases). The CDR3 has 12 residues. Germline V gives CDR1 SEHNR, CDR2 FQNEAQ (reference sequence).

The V gene is TRBV5-1, the J gene TRBJ2-6; D call uncertain. The CDR3 sequence is 14 residues long. V gave up 7 bases and J gave up 0 bases, with 8 bases separating them. CDR1 SGHRS and CDR2 YFSETQ come from the germline V gene. The DNA for the CDR3 is TGCGCCAGCGCTGACGGCTCTGGGGCCAACGTCCTGACTTTC. Amino acid sequence: CASADGSGANVLTF.